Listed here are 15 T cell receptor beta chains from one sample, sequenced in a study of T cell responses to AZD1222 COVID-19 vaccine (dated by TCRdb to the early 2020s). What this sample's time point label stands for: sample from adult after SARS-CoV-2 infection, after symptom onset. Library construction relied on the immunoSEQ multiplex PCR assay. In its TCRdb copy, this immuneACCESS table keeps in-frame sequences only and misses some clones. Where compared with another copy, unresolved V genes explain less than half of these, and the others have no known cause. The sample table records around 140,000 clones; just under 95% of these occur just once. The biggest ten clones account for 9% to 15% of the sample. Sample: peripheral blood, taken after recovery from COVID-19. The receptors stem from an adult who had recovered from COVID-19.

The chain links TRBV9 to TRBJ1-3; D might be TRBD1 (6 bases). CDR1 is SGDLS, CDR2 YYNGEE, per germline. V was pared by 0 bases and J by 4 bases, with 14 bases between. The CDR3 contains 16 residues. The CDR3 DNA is TGTGCCAGCAGCGTAGTCCCGGGGGCTTCAGGAAACACCATATATTTT. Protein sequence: CASSVVPGASGNTIYF.

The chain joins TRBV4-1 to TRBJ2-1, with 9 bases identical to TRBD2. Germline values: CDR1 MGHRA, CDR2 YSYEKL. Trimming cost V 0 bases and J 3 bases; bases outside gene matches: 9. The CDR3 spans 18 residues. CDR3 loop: CASSQDQGSGRYYNEQFF. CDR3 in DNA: TGCGCCAGCAGCCAAGATCAGGGAAGCGGGAGGTACTACAATGAGCAGTTCTTC.

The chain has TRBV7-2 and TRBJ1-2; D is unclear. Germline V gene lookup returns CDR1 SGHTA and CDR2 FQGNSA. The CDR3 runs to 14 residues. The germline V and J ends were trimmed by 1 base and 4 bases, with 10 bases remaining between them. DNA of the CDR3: TGTGCCAGCAGCTTAGGCCTCCATACCTATGGCTACACCTTC. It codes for CASSLGLHTYGYTF.

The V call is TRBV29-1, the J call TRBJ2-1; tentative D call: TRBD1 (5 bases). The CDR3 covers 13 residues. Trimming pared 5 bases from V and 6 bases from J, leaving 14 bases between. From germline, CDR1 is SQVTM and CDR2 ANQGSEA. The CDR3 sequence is CSVNDSPVNEQFF. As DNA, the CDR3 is TGCAGCGTTAACGACAGCCCTGTCAATGAGCAGTTCTTC.

The CDR3 sequence: CASPFAGTYTEAFF. CDR3 in DNA: TGTGCCAGCCCTTTCGCAGGGACCTACACTGAAGCTTTCTTT. The chain has TRBV7-9 and TRBJ1-1; possible D gene TRBD1, 5 bases. CDR1 is SEHNR, CDR2 FQNEAQ, per germline (reference sequence). The CDR3 covers 14 residues. V lost 8 bases and J 3 bases, leaving 16 bases between the germline ends.

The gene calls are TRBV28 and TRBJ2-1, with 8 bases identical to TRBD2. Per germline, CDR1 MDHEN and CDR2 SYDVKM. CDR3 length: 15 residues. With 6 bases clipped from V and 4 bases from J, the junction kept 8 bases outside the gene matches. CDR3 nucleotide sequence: TGTGCCAGCAGGGGGGGAGTAGCGGGATACAATGAGCAGTTCTTC. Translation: CASRGGVAGYNEQFF.

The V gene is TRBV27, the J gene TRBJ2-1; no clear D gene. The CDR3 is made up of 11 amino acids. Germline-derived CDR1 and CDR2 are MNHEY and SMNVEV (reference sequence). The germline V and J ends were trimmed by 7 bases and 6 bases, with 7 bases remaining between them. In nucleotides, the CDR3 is TGTGCCAGCACCTTTGGCAATGAGCAGTTCTTC. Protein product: CASTFGNEQFF.

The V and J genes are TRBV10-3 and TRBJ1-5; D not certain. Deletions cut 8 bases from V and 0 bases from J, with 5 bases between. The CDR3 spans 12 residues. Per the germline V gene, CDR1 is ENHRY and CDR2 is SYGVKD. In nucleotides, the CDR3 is TGTGCCATCGGAAATAGCAATCAGCCCCAGCATTTT. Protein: CAIGNSNQPQHF.

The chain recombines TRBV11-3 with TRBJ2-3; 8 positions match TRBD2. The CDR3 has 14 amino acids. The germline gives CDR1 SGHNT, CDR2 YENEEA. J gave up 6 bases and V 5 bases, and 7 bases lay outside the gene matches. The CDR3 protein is CASSRGGIGDTQYF. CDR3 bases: TGTGCCAGCAGCCGGGGGGGGATCGGGGATACGCAGTATTTT.

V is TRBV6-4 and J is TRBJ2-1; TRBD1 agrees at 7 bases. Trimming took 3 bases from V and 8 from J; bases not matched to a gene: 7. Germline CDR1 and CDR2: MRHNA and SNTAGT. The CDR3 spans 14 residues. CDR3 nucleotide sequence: TGTGCCAGCAGTGATTTCCGGGACAGCTATGAGCAGTTCTTC. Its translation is CASSDFRDSYEQFF.

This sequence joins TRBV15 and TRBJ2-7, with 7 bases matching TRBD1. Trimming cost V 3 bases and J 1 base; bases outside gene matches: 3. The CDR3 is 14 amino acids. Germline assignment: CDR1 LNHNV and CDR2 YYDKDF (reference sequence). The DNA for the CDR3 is TGTGCCACCAGCAGTCGACAGGGATCCTACGAGCAGTACTTC. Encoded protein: CATSSRQGSYEQYF. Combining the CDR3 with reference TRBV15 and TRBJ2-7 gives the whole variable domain DAMVIQNPRYQVTQFGKPVTLSCSQTLNHNVMYWYQQKSSQAPKLLFHYYDKDFNNEADTPDNFQSRRPNTSFCFLDIRSPGLGDTAMYLCATSSRQGSYEQYFGPGTRLTVT.

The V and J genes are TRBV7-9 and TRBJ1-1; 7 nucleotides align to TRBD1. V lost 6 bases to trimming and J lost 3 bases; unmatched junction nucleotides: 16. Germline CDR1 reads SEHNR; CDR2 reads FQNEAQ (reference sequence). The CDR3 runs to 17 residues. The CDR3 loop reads CASSHRGFTVSYTEAFF. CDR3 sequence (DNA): TGTGCCAGCAGTCACAGGGGCTTCACCGTAAGCTACACTGAAGCTTTCTTT.

Here the CDR3 DNA reads TGTGCCAGTAGCCATCCGGGTAATCAGCCCCAGCATTTT. The encoded protein is CASSHPGNQPQHF. V usage is TRBV19 and J usage is TRBJ1-5, with unresolved D. Trimming removed 6 bases at V and 4 bases at J, with 10 bases between. Germline CDR1 reads LNHDA; CDR2 reads SQIVND (reference sequence). This CDR3 has 13 amino acids.

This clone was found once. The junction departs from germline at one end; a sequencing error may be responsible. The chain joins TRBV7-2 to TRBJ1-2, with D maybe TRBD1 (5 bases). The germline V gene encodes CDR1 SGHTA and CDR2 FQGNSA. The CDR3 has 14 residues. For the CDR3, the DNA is TGTGCCATCAGCTCGGGACTCCGTGGCTATGGCTACACCTTC. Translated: CAISSGLRGYGYTF. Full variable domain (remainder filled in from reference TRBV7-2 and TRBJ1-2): GAGVSQSPSNKVTEKGKDVELRCDPISGHTALYWYRQSLGQGLEFLIYFQGNSAPDKSGLPSDRFSAERTGGSVSTLTIQRTQQEDSAVYLCAISSGLRGYGYTFGSGTRLTVV.

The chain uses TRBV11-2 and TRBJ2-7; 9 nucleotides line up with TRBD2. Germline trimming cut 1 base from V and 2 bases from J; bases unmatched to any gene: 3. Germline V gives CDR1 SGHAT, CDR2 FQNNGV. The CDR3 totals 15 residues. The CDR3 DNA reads TGTGCCAGCAGCTTAGTCGGCGGGAGGGCCTACGAGCAGTACTTC. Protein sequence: CASSLVGGRAYEQYF.